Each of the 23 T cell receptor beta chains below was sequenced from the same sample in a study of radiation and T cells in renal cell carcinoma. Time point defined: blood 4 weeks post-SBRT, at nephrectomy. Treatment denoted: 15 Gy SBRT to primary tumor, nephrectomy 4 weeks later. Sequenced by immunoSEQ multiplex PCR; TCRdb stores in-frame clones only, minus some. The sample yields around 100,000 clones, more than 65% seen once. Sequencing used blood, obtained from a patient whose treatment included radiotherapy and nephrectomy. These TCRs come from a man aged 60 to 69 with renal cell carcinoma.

In nucleotides, the CDR3 is TGTGCCATCAGTGCGACAGAGGGCGAGCAGTACTTC. Amino acids: CAISATEGEQYF. This chain connects TRBV10-3 to TRBJ2-7, with D perhaps matching TRBD1 or TRBD2 (5 bases each). Trimming stripped 4 bases from V and 6 bases from J, with 10 bases between. CDR1 and CDR2 (germline): ENHRY, SYGVKD. The CDR3 length is 12 residues.

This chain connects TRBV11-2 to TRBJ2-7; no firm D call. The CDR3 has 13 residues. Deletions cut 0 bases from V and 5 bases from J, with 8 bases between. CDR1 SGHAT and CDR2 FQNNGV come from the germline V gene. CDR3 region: CASSLDRRNEQYF. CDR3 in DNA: TGTGCCAGCAGCTTAGATCGGAGAAACGAGCAGTACTTC. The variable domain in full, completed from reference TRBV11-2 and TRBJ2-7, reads EAGVAQSPRYKIIEKRQSVAFWCNPISGHATLYWYQQILGQGPKLLIQFQNNGVVDDSQLPKDRFSAERLKGVDSTLKIQPAKLEDSAVYLCASSLDRRNEQYFGPGTRLTVT.

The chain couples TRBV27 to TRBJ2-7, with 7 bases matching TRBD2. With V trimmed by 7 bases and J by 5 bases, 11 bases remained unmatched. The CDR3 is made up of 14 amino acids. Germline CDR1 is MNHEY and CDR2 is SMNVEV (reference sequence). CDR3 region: CASNPGGSKHEQYF. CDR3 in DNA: TGTGCCAGCAATCCTGGCGGGAGCAAACACGAGCAGTACTTC.

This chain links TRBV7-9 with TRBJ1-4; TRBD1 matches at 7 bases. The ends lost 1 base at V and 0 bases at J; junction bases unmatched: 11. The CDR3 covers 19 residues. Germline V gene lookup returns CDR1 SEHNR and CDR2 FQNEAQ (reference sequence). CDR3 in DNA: TGTGCCAGCAGCTTAGTTCGTCAGACAGGGACCGCAACTAATGAAAAACTGTTTTTT. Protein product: CASSLVRQTGTATNEKLFF. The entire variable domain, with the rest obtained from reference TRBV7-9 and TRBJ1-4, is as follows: DTGVSQNPRHKITKRGQNVTFRCDPISEHNRLYWYRQTLGQGPEFLTYFQNEAQLEKSRLLSDRFSAERPKGSFSTLEIQRTEQGDSAMYLCASSLVRQTGTATNEKLFFGSGTQLSVL.

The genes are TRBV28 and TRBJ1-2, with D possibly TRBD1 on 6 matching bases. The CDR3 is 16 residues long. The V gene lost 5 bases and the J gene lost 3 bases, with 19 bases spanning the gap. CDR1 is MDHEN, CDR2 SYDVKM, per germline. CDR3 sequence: CASSTPPAGGYYGYTF. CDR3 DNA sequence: TGTGCCAGCAGTACACCCCCGGCGGGGGGCTACTATGGCTACACCTTC.

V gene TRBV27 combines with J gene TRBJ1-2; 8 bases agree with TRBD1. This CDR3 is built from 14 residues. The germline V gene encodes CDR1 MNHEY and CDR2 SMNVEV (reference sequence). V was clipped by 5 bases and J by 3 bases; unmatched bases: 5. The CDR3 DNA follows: TGTGCCAGCAGTCCCCCAGGGGGCTACTATGGCTACACCTTC. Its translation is CASSPPGGYYGYTF.

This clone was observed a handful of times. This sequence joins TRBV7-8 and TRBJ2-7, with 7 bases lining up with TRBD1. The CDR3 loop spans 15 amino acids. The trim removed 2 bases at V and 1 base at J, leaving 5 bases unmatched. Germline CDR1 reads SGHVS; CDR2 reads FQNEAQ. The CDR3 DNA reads TGTGCCAGCAGCTTATTCCAGGGACAGTCCTACGAGCAGTACTTC. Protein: CASSLFQGQSYEQYF.

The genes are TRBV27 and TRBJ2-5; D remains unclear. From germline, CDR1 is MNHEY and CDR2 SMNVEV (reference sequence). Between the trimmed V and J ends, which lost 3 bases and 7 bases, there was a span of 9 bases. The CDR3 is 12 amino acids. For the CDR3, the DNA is TGTGCCAGCAGTTTTCCAGAGGTGACCCAGTACTTC. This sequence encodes CASSFPEVTQYF.

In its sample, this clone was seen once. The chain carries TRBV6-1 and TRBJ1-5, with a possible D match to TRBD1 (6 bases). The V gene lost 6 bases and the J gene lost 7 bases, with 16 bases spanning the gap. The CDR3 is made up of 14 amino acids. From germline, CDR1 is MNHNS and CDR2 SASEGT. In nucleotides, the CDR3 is TGTGCCAGCAGCAAACAGGGAAGTGACCAGCCCCAGCATTTT. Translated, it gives CASSKQGSDQPQHF.

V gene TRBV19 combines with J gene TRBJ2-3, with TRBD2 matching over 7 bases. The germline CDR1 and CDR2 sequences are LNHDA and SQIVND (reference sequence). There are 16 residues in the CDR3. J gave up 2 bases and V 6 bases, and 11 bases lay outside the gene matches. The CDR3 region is CASRDQALAFTDTQYF. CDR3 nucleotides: TGTGCCAGTAGGGACCAGGCACTAGCGTTCACAGATACGCAGTATTTT.

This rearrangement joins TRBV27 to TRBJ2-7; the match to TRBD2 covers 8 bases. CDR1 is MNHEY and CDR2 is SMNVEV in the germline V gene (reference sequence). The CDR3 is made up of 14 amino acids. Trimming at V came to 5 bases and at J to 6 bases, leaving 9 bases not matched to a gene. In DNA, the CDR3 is TGTGCCAGCAGTCCCAGCGGGAGTAGGCGCGAGCAGTACTTC. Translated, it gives CASSPSGSRREQYF.

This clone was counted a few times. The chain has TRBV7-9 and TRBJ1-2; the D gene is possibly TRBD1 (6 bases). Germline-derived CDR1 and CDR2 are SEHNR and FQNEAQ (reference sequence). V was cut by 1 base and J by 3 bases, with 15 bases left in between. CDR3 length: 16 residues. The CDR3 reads CASSLVLGRGDYGYTF. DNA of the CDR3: TGTGCCAGCAGCTTAGTTTTGGGCAGGGGAGACTATGGCTACACCTTC.

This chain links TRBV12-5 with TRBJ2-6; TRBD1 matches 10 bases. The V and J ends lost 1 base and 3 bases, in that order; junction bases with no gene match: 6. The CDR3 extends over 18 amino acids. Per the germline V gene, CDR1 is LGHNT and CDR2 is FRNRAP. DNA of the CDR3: TGTGCTAGTGGTTTGGCCGGGACAGGGGCAGGTGGGGCCAACGTCCTGACTTTC. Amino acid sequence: CASGLAGTGAGGANVLTF.

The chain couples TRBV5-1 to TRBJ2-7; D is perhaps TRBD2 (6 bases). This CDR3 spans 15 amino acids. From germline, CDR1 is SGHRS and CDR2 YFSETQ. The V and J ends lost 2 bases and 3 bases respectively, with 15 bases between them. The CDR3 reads CASSLSGGSGYEQYF. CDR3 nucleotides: TGCGCCAGCAGCTTATCCGGGGGTTCGGGCTACGAGCAGTACTTC. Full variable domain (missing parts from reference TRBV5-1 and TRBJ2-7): KAGVTQTPRYLIKTRGQQVTLSCSPISGHRSVSWYQQTPGQGLQFLFEYFSETQRNKGNFPGRFSGRQFSNSRSEMNVSTLELGDSALYLCASSLSGGSGYEQYFGPGTRLTVT.

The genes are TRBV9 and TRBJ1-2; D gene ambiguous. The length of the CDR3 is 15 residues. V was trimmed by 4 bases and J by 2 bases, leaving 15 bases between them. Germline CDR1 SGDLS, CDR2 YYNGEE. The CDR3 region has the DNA TGTGCCAGCAGCTCAGGACTGGAAGGGAACTATGGCTACACCTTC. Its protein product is CASSSGLEGNYGYTF.

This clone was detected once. In DNA, the CDR3 is TGTGCCATCGGAAGGGGATCCTACGAGCAGTACTTC. Translating gives CAIGRGSYEQYF. The chain uses TRBV10-3 and TRBJ2-7, with D maybe TRBD1 (5 bases). Germline lookup yields CDR1 ENHRY and CDR2 SYGVKD. CDR3 length equals 12 residues. V was shortened by 8 bases and J by 1 base, with 9 bases between the two germline ends.

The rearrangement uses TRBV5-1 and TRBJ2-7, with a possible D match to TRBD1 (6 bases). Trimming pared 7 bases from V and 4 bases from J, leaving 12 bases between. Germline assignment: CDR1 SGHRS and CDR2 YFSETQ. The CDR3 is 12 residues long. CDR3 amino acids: CASSRGDYEQYF. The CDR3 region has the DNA TGCGCCAGCTCCAGGGGAGATTACGAGCAGTACTTC. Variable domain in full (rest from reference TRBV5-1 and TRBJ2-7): KAGVTQTPRYLIKTRGQQVTLSCSPISGHRSVSWYQQTPGQGLQFLFEYFSETQRNKGNFPGRFSGRQFSNSRSEMNVSTLELGDSALYLCASSRGDYEQYFGPGTRLTVT.

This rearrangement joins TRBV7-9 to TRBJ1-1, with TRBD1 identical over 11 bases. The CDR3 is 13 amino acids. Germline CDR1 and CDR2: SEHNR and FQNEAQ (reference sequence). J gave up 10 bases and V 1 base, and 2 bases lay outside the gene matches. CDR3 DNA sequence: TGTGCCAGCAGCTTAGGGGACAGGGGGGGAGCTTTCTTT. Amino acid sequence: CASSLGDRGGAFF.

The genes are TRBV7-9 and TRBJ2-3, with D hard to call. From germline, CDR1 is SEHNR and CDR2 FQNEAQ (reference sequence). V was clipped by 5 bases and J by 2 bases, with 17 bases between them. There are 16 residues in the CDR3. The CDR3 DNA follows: TGTGCCAGCAGCGGGCCCGGTAATCCGACCACAGATACGCAGTATTTT. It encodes CASSGPGNPTTDTQYF.

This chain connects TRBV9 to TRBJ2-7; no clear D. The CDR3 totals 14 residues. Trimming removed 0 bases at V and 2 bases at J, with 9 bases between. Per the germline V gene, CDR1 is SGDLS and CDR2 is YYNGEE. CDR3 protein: CASSVAPGTYEQYF. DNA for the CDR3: TGTGCCAGCAGCGTAGCTCCAGGAACCTACGAGCAGTACTTC.

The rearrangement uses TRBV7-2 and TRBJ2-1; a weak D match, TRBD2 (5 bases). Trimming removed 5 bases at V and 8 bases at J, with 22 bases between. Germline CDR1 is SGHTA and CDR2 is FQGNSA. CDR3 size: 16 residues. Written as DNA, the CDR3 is TGTGCCAGCAGCCCAGTCGGGGTCACAGTAATCGATGAGCAGTTCTTC. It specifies CASSPVGVTVIDEQFF.

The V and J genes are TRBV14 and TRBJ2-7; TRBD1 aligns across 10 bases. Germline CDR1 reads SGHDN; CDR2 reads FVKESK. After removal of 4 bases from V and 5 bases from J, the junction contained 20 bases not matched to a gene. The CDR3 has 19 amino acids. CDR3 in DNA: TGTGCCAGCAGCCTCGCGAGACCACATCGGACAGGGGGAGGGGACGAGCAGTACTTC. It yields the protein CASSLARPHRTGGGDEQYF.

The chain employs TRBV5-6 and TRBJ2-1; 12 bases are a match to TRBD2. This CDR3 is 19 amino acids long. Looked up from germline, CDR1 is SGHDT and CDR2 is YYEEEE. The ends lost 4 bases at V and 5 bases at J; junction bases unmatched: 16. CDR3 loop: CASSMGAGPSGRADNEQFF. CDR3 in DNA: TGTGCCAGCAGCATGGGGGCAGGTCCTAGCGGGAGGGCTGACAATGAGCAGTTCTTC.